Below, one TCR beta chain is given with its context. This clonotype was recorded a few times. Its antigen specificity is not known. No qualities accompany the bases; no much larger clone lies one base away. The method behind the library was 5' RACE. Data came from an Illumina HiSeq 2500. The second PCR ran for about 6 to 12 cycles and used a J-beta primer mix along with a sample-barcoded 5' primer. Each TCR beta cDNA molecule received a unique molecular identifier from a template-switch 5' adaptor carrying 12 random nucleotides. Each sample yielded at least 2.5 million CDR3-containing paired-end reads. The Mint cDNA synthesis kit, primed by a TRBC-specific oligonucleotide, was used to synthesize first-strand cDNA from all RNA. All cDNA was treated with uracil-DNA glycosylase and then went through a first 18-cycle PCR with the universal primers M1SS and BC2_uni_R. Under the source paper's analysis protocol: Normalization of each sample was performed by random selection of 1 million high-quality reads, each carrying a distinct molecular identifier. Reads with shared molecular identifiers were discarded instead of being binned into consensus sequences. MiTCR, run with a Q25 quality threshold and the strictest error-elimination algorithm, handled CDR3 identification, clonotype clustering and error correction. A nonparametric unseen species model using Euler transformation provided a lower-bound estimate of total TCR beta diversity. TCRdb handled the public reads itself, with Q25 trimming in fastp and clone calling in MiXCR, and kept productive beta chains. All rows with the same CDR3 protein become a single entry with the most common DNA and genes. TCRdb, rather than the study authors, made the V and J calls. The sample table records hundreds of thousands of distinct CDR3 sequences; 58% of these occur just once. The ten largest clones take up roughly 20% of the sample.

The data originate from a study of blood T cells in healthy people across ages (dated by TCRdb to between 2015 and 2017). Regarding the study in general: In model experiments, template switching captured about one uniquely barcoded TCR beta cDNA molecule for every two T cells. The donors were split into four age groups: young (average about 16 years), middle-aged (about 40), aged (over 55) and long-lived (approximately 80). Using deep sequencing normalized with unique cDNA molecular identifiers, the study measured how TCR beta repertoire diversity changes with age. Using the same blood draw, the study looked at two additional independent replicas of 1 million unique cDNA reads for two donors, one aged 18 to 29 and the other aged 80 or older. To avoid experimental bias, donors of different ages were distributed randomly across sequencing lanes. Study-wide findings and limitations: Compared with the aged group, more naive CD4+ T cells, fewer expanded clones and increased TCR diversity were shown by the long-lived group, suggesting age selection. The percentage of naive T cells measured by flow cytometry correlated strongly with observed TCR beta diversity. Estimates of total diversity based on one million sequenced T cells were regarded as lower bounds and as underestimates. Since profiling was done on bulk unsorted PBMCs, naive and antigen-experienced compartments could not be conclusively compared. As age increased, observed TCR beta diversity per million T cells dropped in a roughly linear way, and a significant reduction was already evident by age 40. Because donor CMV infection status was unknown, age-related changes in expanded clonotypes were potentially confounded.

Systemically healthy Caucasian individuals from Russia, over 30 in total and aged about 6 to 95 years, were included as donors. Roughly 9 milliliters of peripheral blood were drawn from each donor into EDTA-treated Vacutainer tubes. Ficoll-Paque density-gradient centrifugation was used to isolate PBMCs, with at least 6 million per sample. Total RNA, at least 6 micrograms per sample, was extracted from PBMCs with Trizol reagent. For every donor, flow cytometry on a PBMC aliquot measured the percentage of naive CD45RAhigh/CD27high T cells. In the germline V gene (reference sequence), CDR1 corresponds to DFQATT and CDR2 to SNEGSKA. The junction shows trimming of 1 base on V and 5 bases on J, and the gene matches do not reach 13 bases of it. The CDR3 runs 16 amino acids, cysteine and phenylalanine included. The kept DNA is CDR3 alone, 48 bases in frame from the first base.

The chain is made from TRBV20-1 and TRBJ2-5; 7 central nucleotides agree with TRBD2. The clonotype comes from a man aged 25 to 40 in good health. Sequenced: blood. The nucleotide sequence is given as TGCAGTGCTAGAGGCGTCCAGGCGGGAGTCTGGGAGACCCAGTACTTC. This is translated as CSARGVQAGVWETQYF.